One sample yielded the 23 T cell receptor beta chains listed below, sequenced in a study of OX40 agonist ivuxolimab in advanced cancers. This table comes from immunoSEQ multiplex PCR, and its TCRdb copy is limited to in-frame clones, with some not included. The sample yields 75,000 to 80,000 clones, 83% seen once. Sequenced here: CD4+ or CD8+ T cells sorted from blood, sampled in a trial of the OX40 agonist ivuxolimab. The receptors originated from an adult with an advanced solid tumor such as melanoma, head and neck, liver or kidney cancer.

V is TRBV5-6 and J is TRBJ2-5, with a possible D match to TRBD1 (6 bases). The J call is in doubt because the DNA end fits TRBJ2-7 better. This CDR3 has 15 residues. CDR1 and CDR2 from the germline V gene are SGHDT and YYEEEE. The CDR3 loop is CASSFYRADGYEQYF. CDR3 sequence (DNA): TGTGCCAGCAGCTTCTACAGGGCCGATGGCTACGAGCAGTACTTC.

This clone was seen more than once but under ten times. The chain is built from TRBV2 and TRBJ1-2; D remains unclear. Per germline, CDR1 SNHLY and CDR2 FYNNEI. The CDR3 extends over 12 amino acids. The ends were cut back, 5 bases at V and 3 bases at J, with 7 bases in the middle. CDR3 nucleotide sequence: TGTGCCAGCAGTCCAGGCGACTATGGCTACACCTTC. Encoded protein: CASSPGDYGYTF.

The V gene is TRBV7-2, the J gene TRBJ2-7; D is unresolved. Germline V lookup: CDR1 SGHTA, CDR2 FQGNSA. The CDR3 consists of 14 residues. V gave up 2 bases and J gave up 4 bases, with 12 bases separating them. The CDR3 DNA follows: TGTGCCAGCAGCTTATCGGGTGGAGAGTACGAGCAGTACTTC. It yields the protein CASSLSGGEYEQYF.

The chain is built from TRBV6-5 and TRBJ1-2, with D perhaps TRBD1 (6 bases). Per germline, CDR1 MNHEY and CDR2 SVGAGI. V dropped 2 bases and J dropped 0 bases, with 13 bases sitting between them. The CDR3 totals 16 residues. CDR3 sequence reads: CASSYPQQGTNYGYTF. The CDR3 bases are TGTGCCAGCAGTTACCCTCAACAGGGCACTAACTATGGCTACACCTTC.

J is TRBJ2-1 and V is TRBV11-3, with 10 bases fitting TRBD2. V dropped 1 base and J dropped 9; count of bases not matched to a gene: 3. Germline V gene data show CDR1 as SGHNT and CDR2 as YENEEA. The CDR3 extends over 14 amino acids. The CDR3 DNA reads as TGTGCCAGCAGCTTAGGACTAGCGGGTGCTGAGCAGTTCTTC. Translation: CASSLGLAGAEQFF.

The rearrangement links TRBV28 to TRBJ2-3; D unresolved. V was clipped by 3 bases and J by 5 bases, with 9 bases between them. Germline CDR1 MDHEN, CDR2 SYDVKM. The CDR3 is 13 amino acids. In DNA, the CDR3 is TGTGCCAGCAGTTTTTCAGGTAGAGATACGCAGTATTTT. Translating gives CASSFSGRDTQYF.

J is TRBJ1-2 and V is TRBV18, with 12 bases lining up with TRBD1. V trimming: 3 bases; J trimming: 8 bases; junction bases outside the gene matches: 10. The CDR3 runs to 16 residues. From germline, CDR1 is KGHSH and CDR2 LQKENI. The CDR3 DNA sequence: TGTGCCAGCTCACCGCCGGGACAGGGGGCTTTTGGCGGCTACACCTTC. It encodes CASSPPGQGAFGGYTF.

The chain couples TRBV7-2 to TRBJ2-3, with D perhaps TRBD2 (6 bases). This CDR3 is built from 17 residues. Germline CDR1 reads SGHTA; CDR2 reads FQGNSA. The V and J ends lost 0 bases and 1 base respectively, with 14 bases between them. The CDR3 loop is CASSLAETGVRTDTQYF. The CDR3 bases are TGTGCCAGCAGCTTAGCGGAGACGGGGGTACGCACAGATACGCAGTATTTT.

This chain joins TRBV18 and TRBJ2-7; 9 bases fit TRBD1. The CDR3 sequence is 14 residues long. Germline-derived CDR1 and CDR2 are KGHSH and LQKENI. The ends lost 2 bases at V and 2 bases at J; junction bases unmatched: 1. In nucleotides, the CDR3 is TGTGCCAGCTCACCAACAGGGGGCCCCTACGAGCAGTACTTC. Translating gives CASSPTGGPYEQYF.

The rearrangement links TRBV2 to TRBJ1-3; 9 bases match TRBD1. CDR3 length equals 15 residues. Looked up from germline, CDR1 is SNHLY and CDR2 is FYNNEI. J gave up 2 bases and V 8 bases, and 7 bases lay outside the gene matches. The CDR3 loop reads CASAPDRGPGNTIYF. Here the CDR3 DNA reads TGTGCCAGCGCACCGGACAGGGGACCTGGAAACACCATATATTTT.

The gene calls are TRBV2 and TRBJ1-1; possible D gene TRBD1, 6 bases. The CDR3 has 13 residues. V lost 7 bases and J lost 0, with 9 bases in between. Germline V CDR1 and CDR2: SNHLY, FYNNEI. CDR3 sequence: CASKDRMNTEAFF. Here the CDR3 DNA reads TGTGCCAGCAAAGACAGGATGAACACTGAAGCTTTCTTT. Full variable domain (outside the CDR3, taken from reference TRBV2 and TRBJ1-1): EPEVTQTPSHQVTQMGQEVILRCVPISNHLYFYWYRQILGQKVEFLVSFYNNEISEKSEIFDDQFSVERPDGSNFTLKIRSTKLEDSAMYFCASKDRMNTEAFFGQGTRLTVV.

Comments on this clone: One junction end disagrees with the germline gene, perhaps due to a read error. The V and J genes are TRBV7-7 and TRBJ2-5; 10 bases are shared with TRBD1. CDR1 and CDR2 from the germline V gene are SSHAT and FNYEAQ (reference sequence). The CDR3 runs 15 residues. The CDR3 sequence is CASSPGTGVRETQYF. The CDR3 DNA follows: TGTGCTAGCAGCCCCGGGACAGGGGTCAGGGAGACCCAGTACTTC.

This clone was detected a few times. The chain is built from TRBV7-9 and TRBJ1-4; 7 positions match TRBD1. The CDR3 totals 14 residues. V dropped 5 bases and J dropped 4; count of bases not matched to a gene: 4. Germline V gene data show CDR1 as SEHNR and CDR2 as FQNEAQ (reference sequence). CDR3: CASSRDSINEKLFF. Here the CDR3 DNA reads TGTGCCAGCAGCAGGGACAGTATTAATGAAAAACTGTTTTTT.

This clone was recorded only once. The V call is TRBV7-9, the J call TRBJ2-2, with unresolved D. Germline assignment: CDR1 SEHNR and CDR2 FQNEAQ (reference sequence). V lost 2 bases and J lost 1, with 8 bases in between. The CDR3 sequence is 15 residues long. CDR3 DNA sequence: TGTGCCAGCAGCTTAATAGCCGTGAACACCGGGGAGCTGTTTTTT. It specifies CASSLIAVNTGELFF.

This rearrangement joins TRBV11-2 to TRBJ1-5; possible D gene TRBD1, 5 bases. V lost 2 bases and J lost 7, with 9 bases in between. Germline values: CDR1 SGHAT, CDR2 FQNNGV. The CDR3 covers 13 residues. This chain's CDR3 is CASSLQRDQPQHF. CDR3 bases: TGTGCCAGCAGCTTACAGAGGGACCAGCCCCAGCATTTT.

This clone showed up just a few times. The CDR3 sequence is CASSLFHQTQGNEQFF. The CDR3 DNA is TGTGCCAGCAGCTTGTTTCACCAAACCCAGGGGAATGAGCAGTTCTTC. The chain has TRBV7-2 and TRBJ2-1; TRBD1 is a possible D gene (6 bases). This CDR3 has 16 residues. CDR1 is SGHTA, CDR2 FQGNSA, per germline. Trimming took 3 bases from V and 7 from J, leaving 19 bases between them.

V and J are TRBV9 and TRBJ2-6; D not resolved. V dropped 1 base and J dropped 2 bases, with 7 bases sitting between them. Per the germline V gene, CDR1 is SGDLS and CDR2 is YYNGEE. The CDR3 loop spans 15 amino acids. The CDR3 sequence: CASSVKGTGANVLTF. CDR3 DNA: TGTGCCAGCAGCGTAAAGGGAACTGGGGCCAACGTCCTGACTTTC. Variable domain in full (rest from reference TRBV9 and TRBJ2-6): DSGVTQTPKHLITATGQRVTLRCSPRSGDLSVYWYQQSLDQGLQFLIQYYNGEERAKGNILERFSAQQFPDLHSELNLSSLELGDSALYFCASSVKGTGANVLTFGAGSRLTVL.

The chain carries TRBV5-1 and TRBJ2-7; possibly TRBD1 or TRBD2 for D (6 bases each). Per the germline V gene, CDR1 is SGHRS and CDR2 is YFSETQ. Between the trimmed V and J ends, which lost 4 bases and 0 bases, there was a span of 11 bases. This CDR3 is built from 14 residues. CDR3 nucleotide sequence: TGCGCCAGCAGCCCCGGGGGCAGCTCCTACGAGCAGTACTTC. It is translated as CASSPGGSSYEQYF.

V and J are TRBV19 and TRBJ2-5; TRBD2 matches 11 bases. Germline loops: CDR1 LNHDA, CDR2 SQIVND (reference sequence). The CDR3 consists of 14 residues. J was trimmed by 6 bases and V by 5 bases; bases with no gene match: 5. The CDR3 protein is CASSYLAGGKTQYF. DNA of the CDR3: TGTGCCAGTAGTTATCTAGCGGGAGGCAAGACCCAGTACTTC.

This clone was observed a handful of times. V usage is TRBV7-2 and J usage is TRBJ2-7; 11 nucleotides agree with TRBD2. Germline assignment: CDR1 SGHTA and CDR2 FQGNSA. With V trimmed by 2 bases and J by 6 bases, 3 bases remained unmatched. The CDR3 has 14 amino acids. In DNA, the CDR3 is TGTGCCAGCAGCTTACAACTAGCGGGAGTCGAGCAGTACTTC. Translating gives CASSLQLAGVEQYF.

The chain is built from TRBV5-6 and TRBJ1-2, with 7 positions matching TRBD1. V dropped 0 bases and J dropped 7; count of bases not matched to a gene: 6. From germline, CDR1 is SGHDT and CDR2 YYEEEE. The CDR3 loop spans 14 amino acids. For the CDR3, the DNA is TGTGCCAGCAGCTTGGGGGACAGAGCGCCTGGCTACACCTTC. Its protein is CASSLGDRAPGYTF.

The chain has TRBV14 and TRBJ2-2, with no clear D. Trimming removed 4 bases at V and 4 bases at J, with 4 bases between. Per germline, CDR1 SGHDN and CDR2 FVKESK. This CDR3 is 12 amino acids long. Here the CDR3 DNA reads TGTGCCAGCAGCCTGGGCACCGGGGAGCTGTTTTTT. It codes for CASSLGTGELFF.

The chain joins TRBV4-3 to TRBJ2-6, with TRBD1 as a possible D gene (5 bases). This CDR3 has 15 amino acids. CDR1 is LGHNA and CDR2 is YSLEER in the germline V gene. V lost 0 bases, J lost 4 bases, and 7 bases lay in between. DNA of the CDR3: TGCGCCAGCAGCCAAGAAGGGGCGGGGGCCAACGTCCTGACTTTC. Amino acids: CASSQEGAGANVLTF.